The T cell receptor beta chain described here comes from a study of T cell responses to AZD1222 COVID-19 vaccine. Notes on the study in general: The donor group comprised mostly white British people and more females; the analysis possibly underestimated clonal diversity.

The CDR3 consists of 18 residues. CDR1 and CDR2 (germline): KGHDR, SFDVKD. The junction had 7 bases not matched to a gene; V was cut back by 1 base and J by 1 base. TCRdb's table, derived via immunoSEQ multiplex PCR, lists solely in-frame clones and lacks some. The table lists about 120,000 clones, approximately 90% of them singletons, with 8.4% in the top ten. As regards this clone: The antigen is not known.

Here the sequenced sample was peripheral blood, taken on day 0 of AZD1222 vaccination. This chain connects TRBV24-1 to TRBJ1-4; 8 bases match TRBD1. The clonotype comes from an adult in good health. CDR3 bases: TGTGCCACCAGTGATTTATCGGCAGGGGGCGAAACTAATGAAAAACTGTTTTTT. Amino acids: CATSDLSAGGETNEKLFF.